The 7 T cell receptor beta chains given below trace back to one sample, sequenced in a study of cytomegalovirus exposure and HLA in healthy donors. The method was immunoSEQ multiplex PCR; TCRdb's version includes in-frame clones alone and lacks a portion of them. The sample has around 100,000 clones; around 96% are singletons. Sequencing was carried out using PBMCs. The source is a woman between 18 and 29 years old in good health and CMV-seronegative.

The rearrangement links TRBV19 to TRBJ1-2; 7 nucleotides align to TRBD1. This CDR3 is 15 amino acids long. From germline, CDR1 is LNHDA and CDR2 SQIVND (reference sequence). Trimming cost V 3 bases and J 6 bases; bases outside gene matches: 10. CDR3 amino acids: CASSMSRDSRDGYTF. The CDR3 bases are TGTGCCAGTAGTATGTCCCGGGACAGTCGGGATGGCTACACCTTC.

The V call is TRBV5-1, the J call TRBJ2-1; 10 positions match TRBD1. Germline V gives CDR1 SGHRS, CDR2 YFSETQ. There are 13 residues in the CDR3. Trimming removed 5 bases from V and 8 bases from J; junction bases left unmatched: 4. The DNA of the CDR3 is TGCGCCAGCAGTGGACAGGGGGTCGATGAGCAGTTCTTC. Translation gives CASSGQGVDEQFF.

The V call is TRBV30, the J call TRBJ1-1, with a possible D match to TRBD1 (5 bases). This CDR3 contains 14 residues. Trimming stripped 4 bases from V and 10 bases from J, with 22 bases between. Germline CDR1 reads GTSNPN; CDR2 reads SVGIG (reference sequence). CDR3 region: CAWISSGPPLGAFF. The CDR3, as DNA: TGTGCCTGGATATCATCAGGGCCTCCGCTGGGAGCTTTCTTT.

The V and J genes are TRBV6-1 and TRBJ2-7, with 9 bases lining up with TRBD2. Germline values: CDR1 MNHNS, CDR2 SASEGT. This CDR3 has 15 residues. V lost 3 bases and J lost 2; bases outside the gene matches: 5. CDR3 residues: CASSDQAGGPYEQYF. DNA of the CDR3: TGTGCCAGCAGTGACCAAGCGGGGGGCCCCTACGAGCAGTACTTC.

This sequence joins TRBV7-9 and TRBJ2-5, with 7 bases matching TRBD2. The CDR3 has 17 residues. Germline assignment: CDR1 SEHNR and CDR2 FQNEAQ (reference sequence). J gave up 1 base and V 4 bases, and 12 bases lay outside the gene matches. CDR3 nucleotide sequence: TGTGCCAGCAGCTCTCCCGGTCGGGCGGGAGTCCAAGAGACCCAGTACTTC. Encoded protein: CASSSPGRAGVQETQYF.

V gene TRBV5-6 combines with J gene TRBJ1-4; the D gene is possibly TRBD1 (5 bases). CDR3 length equals 17 residues. CDR1 and CDR2 from the germline V gene are SGHDT and YYEEEE. Trimming took off 0 bases at V and 2 bases at J, with 14 bases between the two ends. DNA for the CDR3: TGTGCCAGCAGCTTGGCACGGGGGTTGGTCACTAATGAAAAACTGTTTTTT. It codes for CASSLARGLVTNEKLFF.

V is TRBV5-1 and J is TRBJ1-4; 10 bases map to TRBD1. The CDR3 loop spans 14 amino acids. V dropped 7 bases and J dropped 6; count of bases not matched to a gene: 6. Germline CDR1 reads SGHRS; CDR2 reads YFSETQ. CDR3 nucleotides: TGCGCCAGCGGCGGGACAGGGGATTATGAAAAACTGTTTTTT. As protein: CASGGTGDYEKLFF.